The present TCR beta chain was sequenced within a study of shared clonotypes between healthy human individuals. Notes on the study in general: The generation probabilities recorded for non-shared clonotypes fell below those of clonotypes shared by all four donors.

Concerning this clone itself: What it binds is unknown.

Looked up from germline, CDR1 is WSHSY and CDR2 is SAAADI. V lost 4 bases to trimming and J lost 7 bases, with 17 bases between them. The CDR3 is 16 amino acids. Only CD45RO-negative cells positively selected for CCR7 counted as naive CD8 cells, so terminally differentiated effector memory CD45RA+ cells were excluded. Roughly 30,000 T cell genomes (roughly 190 ng DNA) went into each sorted-subset replicate. Assay: immunoSEQ multiplex PCR; the TCRdb copy retains only in-frame clones and omits some. The repertoire holds some 2,100,000 clones, with approximately 94% as singletons. Sequenced sample: naive CD8+ T cells from PBMCs. The rearrangement uses TRBV10-2 and TRBJ1-6; D call uncertain. This TCR was sampled from a young man in good health. Some clones in this sample may be carry-over from other donors' samples. The CDR3 sequence is CASSATRRGSNSPLHF. The CDR3 DNA is TGCGCCAGCAGTGCGACAAGGCGGGGATCCAATTCACCCCTCCACTTT.